The 25 T cell receptor beta chains below were found in one sample sequenced in a study of blood T cell repertoires in COVID-19. TCRdb keeps only in-frame clones here, not all; method: immunoSEQ multiplex PCR. The sample contains 250,000 to 350,000 clones, roughly nine tenths of which appear only once. Sequencing was performed on PBMCs or T cells enriched from blood (not recorded which). Receptors were obtained from a woman younger than 30 who had recovered from COVID-19.

This clone was counted only a few times. V usage is TRBV19 and J usage is TRBJ2-5; D gene uncertain. This CDR3 has 12 amino acids. The V gene's germline CDR1 is LNHDA and CDR2 SQIVND (reference sequence). V gave up 4 bases and J gave up 5 bases, with 8 bases separating them. This chain's CDR3 is CASSKIQETQYF. For the CDR3, the DNA is TGTGCCAGTAGTAAAATCCAGGAGACCCAGTACTTC.

V usage is TRBV19 and J usage is TRBJ2-3; 7 nucleotides match TRBD2. Germline CDR1 and CDR2: LNHDA and SQIVND (reference sequence). Losses at the gene ends were 3 bases for V and 2 bases for J; bases not matched to a gene: 5. The CDR3 length is 15 residues. The CDR3 is CASSMRGMDTDTQYF. Here the CDR3 DNA reads TGTGCCAGTAGTATGCGGGGGATGGACACAGATACGCAGTATTTT.

The V call is TRBV5-1, the J call TRBJ2-1; D may be TRBD2 (6 bases). Germline V CDR1 and CDR2: SGHRS, YFSETQ. The CDR3 contains 13 residues. Trimming removed 4 bases at V and 4 bases at J, with 9 bases between. The CDR3 protein is CASSAGLYNEQFF. CDR3 nucleotide sequence: TGCGCCAGCAGCGCGGGACTTTACAATGAGCAGTTCTTC.

The gene calls are TRBV28 and TRBJ1-5; no reliable D call. The CDR3 consists of 12 residues. V lost 5 bases to trimming and J lost 3 bases, with 5 bases between them. The germline CDR1 and CDR2 sequences are MDHEN and SYDVKM. The CDR3 region has the DNA TGTGCCAGCAGTCCCCTCAATCAGCCCCAGCATTTT. It encodes CASSPLNQPQHF.

The chain employs TRBV27 and TRBJ1-2, with 8 positions matching TRBD1. Germline V gene lookup returns CDR1 MNHEY and CDR2 SMNVEV (reference sequence). This CDR3 comprises 14 residues. V trimming: 5 bases; J trimming: 2 bases; junction bases outside the gene matches: 4. CDR3 region: CASSARQGNYGYTF. DNA of the CDR3: TGTGCCAGCAGTGCCCGACAGGGGAACTATGGCTACACCTTC.

The chain is built from TRBV28 and TRBJ2-5; D unclear. Trimming pared 6 bases from V and 7 bases from J, leaving 15 bases between. Germline V gene lookup returns CDR1 MDHEN and CDR2 SYDVKM. The CDR3 runs to 13 residues. The CDR3 DNA reads TGTGCCAGCAGGATTCGCGTCTCGCGGACCCAGTACTTC. Translating gives CASRIRVSRTQYF.

The chain joins TRBV2 to TRBJ2-1; 7 positions agree with TRBD1. The CDR3 totals 13 residues. Trimming took 7 bases from V and 3 from J; bases not matched to a gene: 3. CDR1 is SNHLY, CDR2 FYNNEI, per germline. The CDR3 bases are TGTGCCAGCATTAGACAGGGCTACAATGAGCAGTTCTTC. This sequence encodes CASIRQGYNEQFF.

The chain joins TRBV19 to TRBJ2-3, with D tentatively TRBD2 (5 bases). V lost 4 bases, J lost 3 bases, and 20 bases lay in between. Germline assignment: CDR1 LNHDA and CDR2 SQIVND (reference sequence). This CDR3 has 17 amino acids. The CDR3 protein is CASSSPHTFSGTDTQYF. As DNA, the CDR3 is TGTGCCAGTAGTAGTCCTCATACGTTTTCGGGGACAGATACGCAGTATTTT. Full variable domain (rest looked up from reference TRBV19 and TRBJ2-3): DGGITQSPKYLFRKEGQNVTLSCEQNLNHDAMYWYRQDPGQGLRLIYYSQIVNDFQKGDIAEGYSVSREKKESFPLTVTSAQKNPTAFYLCASSSPHTFSGTDTQYFGPGTRLTVL.

This clone was observed a few times. This chain joins TRBV15 and TRBJ1-6; D is possibly TRBD1 (6 bases). The CDR3 extends over 16 amino acids. V was pared by 2 bases and J by 7 bases, with 15 bases between. Germline CDR1 is LNHNV and CDR2 is YYDKDF (reference sequence). CDR3 bases: TGTGCCACCAGCAGAATAGACAGGAAAAGAAATTCACCCCTCCACTTT. Protein product: CATSRIDRKRNSPLHF.

Here the CDR3 DNA reads TGTGCCAGCAGCTTAGTCGTGTATGTTGAGCAGTTCTTC. Amino acids: CASSLVVYVEQFF. The chain couples TRBV11-2 to TRBJ2-1; no firm D call. The CDR3 loop spans 13 amino acids. With 1 base removed from V and 9 bases from J, the gap between germline ends came to 10 bases. Germline CDR1 is SGHAT and CDR2 is FQNNGV.

The chain links TRBV14 to TRBJ1-2, with a tentative D call TRBD1 (6 bases). Trimming removed 4 bases from V and 1 base from J, with 13 bases in between. The germline V gene encodes CDR1 SGHDN and CDR2 FVKESK. This CDR3 region has 15 residues. CDR3 DNA: TGTGCCAGCAGCCTCGCGGACAGCCTTAACTATGGCTACACCTTC. It is translated as CASSLADSLNYGYTF.

This chain joins TRBV29-1 and TRBJ1-2; 11 bases are a match to TRBD1. The V gene end was trimmed by 5 bases and the J gene end by 4 bases; junction bases not matched to a gene: 3. CDR3 length: 13 residues. Germline CDR1 reads SQVTM; CDR2 reads ANQGSEA. The CDR3 region is CSVWDRGTYGYTF. DNA of the CDR3: TGCAGCGTTTGGGACAGGGGGACCTATGGCTACACCTTC.

The rearrangement joins TRBV4-1 to TRBJ1-2; D uncertain. The CDR3 is 14 residues long. Germline CDR1 reads MGHRA; CDR2 reads YSYEKL. V lost 0 bases to trimming and J lost 2 bases, with 7 bases between them. CDR3 in DNA: TGCGCCAGCAGCCAAGATCGGGGAAACTATGGCTACACCTTC. Its translation: CASSQDRGNYGYTF.

This chain uses TRBV11-2 with TRBJ2-3, with TRBD1 as a possible D gene (6 bases). Trimming took 2 bases from V and 6 from J, leaving 12 bases between them. Per germline, CDR1 SGHAT and CDR2 FQNNGV. There are 14 residues in the CDR3. CDR3 in DNA: TGTGCCAGCAGCTTAATGGGGCAGGGGGATACGCAGTATTTT. Its translation is CASSLMGQGDTQYF.

V usage is TRBV4-1 and J usage is TRBJ1-2, with D possibly being TRBD1 (6 bases). CDR1 is MGHRA and CDR2 is YSYEKL in the germline V gene. CDR3 length: 18 residues. V lost 4 bases, J lost 0 bases, and 21 bases lay in between. CDR3 sequence reads: CASSPLQGTSRPNYGYTF. The CDR3 DNA is TGCGCCAGCAGCCCCCTCCAGGGGACCTCTAGACCTAACTATGGCTACACCTTC.

This chain joins TRBV7-9 and TRBJ2-1, with D possibly being TRBD1 (6 bases). V was trimmed by 3 bases and J by 5 bases, leaving 11 bases between them. The length of the CDR3 is 14 residues. Germline-derived CDR1 and CDR2 are SEHNR and FQNEAQ (reference sequence). CDR3 sequence reads: CASSFWGLDNEQFF. DNA for the CDR3: TGTGCCAGCAGCTTTTGGGGGCTAGACAATGAGCAGTTCTTC.

The V call is TRBV6-1, the J call TRBJ2-5; 8 nucleotides agree with TRBD1. The CDR3 extends over 16 amino acids. Germline trimming cut 4 bases from V and 5 bases from J; bases unmatched to any gene: 12. Germline CDR1 reads MNHNS; CDR2 reads SASEGT. In nucleotides, the CDR3 is TGTGCCAGCAGTGCCATCGGCAGGGGGCTCGGGGAGACCCAGTACTTC. Encoded protein: CASSAIGRGLGETQYF.

This chain connects TRBV2 to TRBJ1-2; D may be TRBD1 (6 bases). CDR1 is SNHLY and CDR2 is FYNNEI in the germline V gene. The CDR3 consists of 14 residues. Deletions cut 6 bases from V and 2 bases from J, with 13 bases between. The chain's CDR3 is CASRRTVGNYGYTF. The CDR3 DNA is TGTGCCAGCAGGAGGACAGTGGGGAACTATGGCTACACCTTC.

V gene TRBV6-5 combines with J gene TRBJ2-5; a weak D match, TRBD2 (6 bases). The CDR3 length is 13 residues. Trimming stripped 6 bases from V and 7 bases from J, with 15 bases between. In germline, CDR1 is MNHEY, CDR2 SVGAGI. CDR3 region: CASRLVVGGTQYF. The DNA for the CDR3 is TGTGCCAGCAGATTAGTCGTGGGGGGGACCCAGTACTTC.

This rearrangement joins TRBV10-1 to TRBJ1-5; 7 bases map to TRBD1. V dropped 5 bases and J dropped 6; count of bases not matched to a gene: 7. Germline assignment: CDR1 WNHNN and CDR2 SYGVQD (reference sequence). The length of the CDR3 is 14 residues. CDR3 DNA sequence: TGCGCCAGCAGTCAGGGGGTTGAAGGTCAGCCCCAGCATTTT. It yields the protein CASSQGVEGQPQHF.

The chain links TRBV29-1 to TRBJ2-2; D is possibly TRBD1 (6 bases). Germline V gene lookup returns CDR1 SQVTM and CDR2 ANQGSEA. The CDR3 runs 13 residues. V dropped 4 bases and J dropped 5 bases, with 11 bases sitting between them. The CDR3 protein is CSVGKGGTGELFF. The CDR3 region has the DNA TGCAGCGTTGGAAAAGGGGGTACCGGGGAGCTGTTTTTT.

The chain is built from TRBV18 and TRBJ1-2; possibly TRBD1 for D (5 bases). The length of the CDR3 is 15 residues. V gave up 2 bases and J gave up 6 bases, with 16 bases separating them. Germline CDR1 and CDR2: KGHSH and LQKENI. Written as DNA, the CDR3 is TGTGCCAGCTCACCATTGACAGCTCCTGCGGATGGCTACACCTTC. Encoded protein: CASSPLTAPADGYTF.

This chain links TRBV7-8 with TRBJ2-1; 14 positions match TRBD2. Unmatched junction bases numbered 10, after V lost 5 bases and J lost 4 bases. Germline V lookup: CDR1 SGHVS, CDR2 FQNEAQ. CDR3 length equals 18 residues. The CDR3 spells CASSRTTSGGAQYNEQFF. In DNA form, the CDR3 reads TGTGCCAGCAGCCGTACGACTAGCGGGGGGGCCCAATACAATGAGCAGTTCTTC.

This CDR3 is CASSYSGQGSDQPQHF. The CDR3 coding sequence is TGTGCCAGCAGTTACTCGGGACAGGGAAGCGATCAGCCCCAGCATTTT. The rearrangement links TRBV6-5 to TRBJ1-5; TRBD1 matches at 9 bases. Germline CDR1 MNHEY, CDR2 SVGAGI. After removal of 0 bases from V and 5 bases from J, the junction contained 5 bases not matched to a gene. The CDR3 sequence is 16 residues long.

The rearrangement uses TRBV7-3 and TRBJ2-7; D unresolved. The length of the CDR3 is 14 residues. Germline-derived CDR1 and CDR2 are SGHTA and FQGTGA. Trimming removed 5 bases from V and 6 bases from J, with 17 bases in between. CDR3 amino acids: CASSPSGPTGEQYF. CDR3 bases: TGTGCCAGCAGCCCATCCGGTCCAACGGGCGAGCAGTACTTC.